This paragraph covers one T cell receptor (beta chain) sequence. Its antigen is unidentified. The data derive from a study of T cells after yellow fever vaccination. Points from the study as a whole: Only a small proportion of the clonotypes turned up in both the CD4 and the CD8 compartments, likely arising from convergent recombination.

The CDR3 is 15 residues long. Between the trimmed V and J ends, which lost 0 bases and 5 bases, there was a span of 9 bases. CDR1 and CDR2 from the germline V gene are SGDLS and YYNGEE. TCRdb reprocessed the 5' RACE reads with MiXCR, giving one entry per CDR3 protein. Among 450,000 to 650,000 distinct CDR3 sequences, about 14% were seen once, and the ten largest hold roughly an eighth. This chain uses TRBV9 with TRBJ1-6; D perhaps matches TRBD1 (5 bases). The receptor was derived from a man aged 25-45 years who received the YFV17D yellow fever vaccine. The starting material was PBMCs, obtained on the day of the yellow fever booster vaccination. The CDR3 region is CASSVGGRNNSPLHF. CDR3 nucleotide sequence: TGTGCCAGCAGCGTAGGGGGACGGAATAATTCACCCCTCCACTTT.